Described below is a single TCR beta chain sequence and its context. No antigen is known for it. Generated by immunoSEQ multiplex PCR, the TCRdb table keeps only in-frame clones and is missing some. This table has 30,000 or so clones, around four fifths appearing once. V was cut by 2 bases and J by 2 bases, with 4 bases left in between. The CDR3 totals 13 residues. The germline V gene has CDR1 SGHNT and CDR2 YENEEA. The data stem from a study of high-grade serous ovarian cancer treatment subgroups. Study at large: On average, 14,192 reads and about 8,100 unique TCR beta rearrangements were obtained per sample.

Study-wide points: Repertoire similarity ranged roughly 0.1 to 0.79 between tumors of one patient. Higher neoantigen levels went with greater TCR clonal relatedness. Bulk tumor TCR sequencing gave no spatial information.

Tumor tissue was taken before any definitive surgery or chemotherapy was given. This chain joins TRBV11-3 and TRBJ2-1; no clear D gene. The origin of this receptor is a human donor with high-grade serous ovarian cancer. Sequencing input: tumor tissue. Here the CDR3 reads CASSLNAYNEQFF. The CDR3 nucleotides are TGTGCCAGCAGCTTAAACGCCTACAATGAGCAGTTCTTC.